Listed below are T cell receptor beta chains from one sample, sequenced in a study of blood T cells in healthy people across ages. One entry per CDR3 protein, called by TCRdb with MiXCR from the 5' RACE reads. The sample consists of some 1.4 million distinct CDR3 sequences, approximately 42% of them appearing once. Material: blood. These receptors all come from a woman aged 18-35 years in good health. The CDR3 runs from the conserved cysteine through the conserved F or W. Fields, in order: J gene, V gene, clone size, D gene, CDR3 protein, CDR3 DNA. D genes are given only for firm matches. A row's size may be missing; if present it is once, few, many or a size class.

TRBJ2-4	TRBV3-1	.	.	CASSWTIPATGQYF	TGTGCCAGCAGCTGGACTATACCTGCCACCGGGCAGTACTTC
TRBJ2-7	TRBV4-1	.	.	CASSQETGGSYVQYF	TGCGCCAGCAGCCAAGAAACAGGTGGTTCCTACGTGCAGTACTTC
TRBJ2-6	TRBV4-2	.	.	CASSQSFNSGANVLTF	TGTGCCAGCAGCCAATCTTTCAATTCTGGGGCCAACGTCCTGACTTTC
TRBJ1-1	TRBV7-9	.	.	CASSDIGRVRGEAFF	TGTGCCAGCAGCGACATCGGGAGGGTTCGCGGTGAAGCTTTCTTT
TRBJ1-6	TRBV27	.	.	CASTPDSSYNSPLHF	TGTGCCAGCACACCCGACAGCTCCTATAATTCACCCCTCCACTTT
TRBJ2-1	TRBV2	.	TRBD2	CASSKTSGSTWDQFF	TGTGCCAGCAGTAAGACTAGCGGGTCTACTTGGGACCAGTTCTTC
TRBJ1-2	TRBV5-1	.	.	CASSRRAGSYLDGYTF	TGCGCCAGCAGCCGCAGAGCAGGATCGTACTTGGACGGCTACACCTTC
TRBJ2-3	TRBV28	.	.	CASSLRRSGPTDTQYF	TGTGCCAGCAGTTTAAGACGTAGCGGCCCCACAGATACGCAGTATTTT
TRBJ1-2	TRBV20-1	.	.	CSAGTLVYGYTF	TGCAGTGCTGGGACCCTGGTCTATGGCTACACCTTC
TRBJ2-7	TRBV3-1	once	TRBD2	CASSQDQTSESYEQYF	TGTGCCAGCAGCCAAGATCAGACTAGCGAATCCTACGAGCAGTACTTC
TRBJ1-1	TRBV20-1	.	.	CSATTTSNTEAFF	TGCAGTGCTACTACCACCTCGAACACTGAAGCTTTCTTT
TRBJ2-2	TRBV5-6	.	.	CASSLGYGELFF	TGTGCCAGCAGCTTGGGGTATGGGGAGCTGTTTTTT
TRBJ2-7	TRBV7-9	.	TRBD2	CASSSGLAGVTYEQYF	TGTGCCAGCAGTTCGGGACTAGCGGGAGTGACCTACGAGCAGTACTTC
TRBJ2-1	TRBV11-1	.	.	CASSPSLYNEQFF	TGTGCCAGCAGCCCCTCCCTCTACAATGAGCAGTTCTTC
TRBJ1-5	TRBV7-9	few	.	CASSLQGPTQPQHF	TGTGCCAGCAGCCTACAGGGCCCTACTCAGCCCCAGCATTTT
TRBJ2-5	TRBV28	.	TRBD1	CASIRGGLKTQYF	TGTGCCAGCATCCGAGGGGGCCTGAAGACCCAGTACTTC
TRBJ2-1	TRBV12-3/TRBV12-4	.	.	CASSSPLVVVEGRYNEQFF	TGTGCCAGCAGTTCCCCTTTAGTAGTGGTCGAAGGGAGATACAATGAGCAGTTCTTC
TRBJ2-1	TRBV5-1	.	TRBD2	CASSTRAGVNEQFF	TGCGCCAGCAGCACACGAGCGGGGGTAAATGAGCAGTTCTTC
TRBJ2-7	TRBV12-3/TRBV12-4	.	TRBD1	CASSWTGRSYEQYF	TGTGCCAGCAGTTGGACAGGGAGATCCTACGAGCAGTACTTC
TRBJ1-6	TRBV6-5	.	.	CASREEYSPLHF	TGTGCCAGCAGAGAAGAGTATTCACCCCTCCACTTT
TRBJ2-3	TRBV6-8	.	.	CASSYTVSPDTQYF	TGTGCCAGCAGTTACACAGTTAGCCCAGATACGCAGTATTTT
TRBJ2-7	TRBV6-1	few	TRBD1	CATVPGQGGEQYF	TGTGCCACCGTCCCGGGACAGGGCGGCGAGCAGTACTTC
TRBJ2-5	TRBV20-1	.	TRBD2	CSASPGTSGAYEKYF	TGCAGTGCTAGTCCCGGGACTAGCGGGGCCTACGAGAAGTACTTC
TRBJ2-1	TRBV10-3	.	.	CAIREVGLNEQFF	TGTGCCATCAGGGAGGTTGGTTTGAATGAGCAGTTCTTC
TRBJ2-1	TRBV24-1	few	TRBD2	CATSGESGRENEQFF	TGTGCCACCAGTGGAGAAAGCGGGAGAGAGAATGAGCAGTTCTTC
TRBJ2-2	TRBV5-1	.	TRBD1	CASSLRTGGNTGELFF	TGCGCCAGCAGCTTACGGACAGGGGGCAATACCGGGGAGCTGTTTTTT
TRBJ2-1	TRBV20-1	.	.	CSARPGLLDPREFF	TGCAGTGCTAGGCCCGGGCTCCTCGACCCCAGGGAGTTCTTC
TRBJ1-2	TRBV6-1	few	TRBD1	CASSEAGTAIYGYTF	TGTGCCAGCAGTGAGGCCGGGACAGCAATCTATGGCTACACCTTC
TRBJ2-4	TRBV10-3	few	TRBD1	CAIAPGGSAKNIQYF	TGTGCCATCGCCCCAGGGGGCTCAGCCAAAAACATTCAGTACTTC
TRBJ1-5	TRBV3-1	few	.	CASSHAAVSNQPQHF	TGTGCCAGCAGCCACGCCGCAGTTAGCAATCAGCCCCAGCATTTT
TRBJ2-7	TRBV6-4	.	TRBD1	CASSSESGTGSAEQYF	TGTGCCAGCAGTTCAGAATCCGGGACAGGATCGGCTGAGCAGTACTTC
TRBJ2-7	TRBV12-3/TRBV12-4	.	.	CASSWVGPPNLYEQYF	TGTGCCAGCAGTTGGGTGGGACCCCCAAACCTCTACGAGCAGTACTTC
TRBJ1-1	TRBV6-5	.	.	CASRYERGGTEAFF	TGTGCCAGCAGATATGAAAGAGGAGGCACTGAAGCTTTCTTT
TRBJ2-7	TRBV11-2	.	.	CASSLSSQAEQYF	TGTGCCAGCAGCTTATCCTCCCAGGCCGAGCAGTACTTC
TRBJ1-5	TRBV2	.	.	CASSEQAADQPQHF	TGTGCCAGCAGTGAACAGGCGGCCGATCAGCCCCAGCATTTT
TRBJ1-1	TRBV6-1	.	.	CASSEHQQGMNTEAFF	TGTGCCAGCAGTGAGCATCAACAGGGAATGAACACTGAAGCTTTCTTT
TRBJ1-5	TRBV20-1	.	.	CSASAVGVESNQPQHF	TGCAGTGCTAGTGCAGTGGGGGTTGAGAGCAATCAGCCCCAGCATTTT
TRBJ2-3	TRBV10-3	.	TRBD2	CAISGPTSGRADTQYF	TGTGCCATCAGTGGCCCTACTAGCGGGAGAGCAGATACGCAGTATTTT
TRBJ2-4	TRBV27	few	TRBD1	CASSSKTRDRAPKNIQYF	TGTGCCAGCAGTTCCAAAACCCGGGACAGGGCTCCCAAAAACATTCAGTACTTC
TRBJ1-2	TRBV20-1	once	.	CSAGDRDTAGYSF	TGCAGTGCAGGGGACCGGGACACGGCTGGCTACTCCTTC
TRBJ2-3	TRBV5-1	.	TRBD1	CASSPDRVADTDTQYF	TGCGCCAGCAGCCCGGACAGGGTCGCCGACACAGATACGCAGTATTTT
TRBJ2-5	TRBV7-2	.	TRBD2	CASSQTGTSGETQYF	TGTGCCAGCAGCCAAACCGGGACTAGCGGAGAGACCCAGTACTTC
TRBJ1-6	TRBV27	few	TRBD1	CASSLSGTGGSPLHF	TGTGCCAGCAGTTTATCCGGGACAGGGGGTTCACCCCTCCACTTT
TRBJ2-7	TRBV7-2	.	TRBD2	CASSRDYSGPGGEQYF	TGTGCCAGCAGCCGCGATTATAGCGGGCCCGGGGGCGAGCAGTACTTC
TRBJ1-4	TRBV6-4	.	.	CASSISPNEKLFF	TGTGCCAGCAGTATTTCTCCTAATGAAAAACTGTTTTTT
TRBJ2-1	TRBV4-2	few	TRBD2	CASSPFPERGDNEQFF	TGTGCCAGCAGCCCCTTCCCGGAGCGGGGCGACAATGAGCAGTTCTTC
TRBJ2-1	TRBV12-3/TRBV12-4	.	TRBD1	CASSRRGGLNEQFF	TGTGCCAGCAGTCGTCGAGGGGGCCTTAATGAGCAGTTCTTC
TRBJ2-7	TRBV11-2	.	.	CASSLGWSSYNEQYF	TGTGCCAGCAGCTTAGGTTGGAGCTCCTACAATGAGCAGTACTTC
TRBJ2-7	TRBV27	.	.	CASGQTSSYEQYF	TGTGCCAGCGGTCAGACGAGCTCCTACGAGCAGTACTTC
TRBJ2-1	TRBV2	few	TRBD2	CASSARGLAEAYNEQFF	TGTGCCAGCAGTGCCCGAGGGCTAGCGGAAGCCTACAATGAGCAGTTCTTC
TRBJ2-2	TRBV3-1	once	TRBD1	CASSQGSRGHGGELFF	TGTGCCAGCAGCCAAGGGTCCAGGGGGCATGGCGGGGAGCTGTTTTTT
TRBJ1-1	TRBV19	.	.	CASGGQGGRGTEAFF	TGTGCCAGTGGTGGGCAGGGAGGAAGGGGCACTGAAGCTTTCTTT
TRBJ1-2	TRBV20-1	.	.	CSARVSGHTESGYTF	TGCAGTGCTAGAGTTTCGGGACACACGGAAAGTGGCTACACCTTC